Sequencing of this T cell receptor beta chain was carried out in a study of T cell clonotyping in hematopoietic cell transplantation. Overall study results and limits: Few recipient clonotypes overlapped donors; over 95% were de novo at given depth.

As to this clone: Its target is not known.

The CDR3 is 15 amino acids. V lost 5 bases to trimming and J lost 6 bases, with 19 bases between them. Germline CDR1 reads SGHVS; CDR2 reads FNYEAQ. Measured with immunoSEQ multiplex PCR; TCRdb has only the in-frame clones, and not every one. This table holds roughly 9,000 clones, about 80% found once. The clonotype was recovered from a male patient aged 55 to 69 who had an allogeneic stem cell transplant from an unrelated donor, so the T cells may come from the graft donor. Some clones in this sample may be carry-over from other donors' samples. J is TRBJ1-1 and V is TRBV7-6; D may be TRBD1 (5 bases). The sequenced sample was PBMCs, obtained at the time of graft-versus-host disease after allogeneic stem cell transplant. The CDR3 DNA sequence: TGTGCCAGCAGCCGAAGTCCGGGGGGTCGCGCTGAAGCTTTCTTT. Translated, it gives CASSRSPGGRAEAFF.